The rows below give T cell receptor beta chains drawn from one sample of a study of shared T cell receptors in the human thymus. Clones were read by immunoSEQ multiplex PCR, and TCRdb kept only the in-frame ones, dropping some. This sample has about 710,000 clones, with more than 75% found just once. The sample was also linked to a second study, of human thymus T cells.

The specimen was thymocytes. The source is a boy younger than two with a congenital heart defect. Both conserved end residues are part of each CDR3. A D gene is named only where the DNA matches it firmly. Only part of the rows carry a size: once, few, many, or a class if the clone is expanded.

TGTGCCAGTAGTCCCGGGGACAGGGGGACCCCTGGGGAGACCCAGTACTTC CASSPGDRGTPGETQYF TRBJ2-5 TRBD1 TRBV19 few
TGTGCCAGCAGTTTATCGTCCTATGAAGACAGGGCCTTACAGAATGAGCAGTTCTTC CASSLSSYEDRALQNEQFF TRBJ2-1 TRBD1 TRBV27 once
TGTGCCAGTAGTAGCCAGGGGCCCCCCACAGATACGCAGTATTTT CASSSQGPPTDTQYF TRBJ2-3 . TRBV19 once
TGTGCCAGCAGCCAAGATGCGGGACTCCTCCATTCACCCCTCCACTTT CASSQDAGLLHSPLHF TRBJ1-6 . TRBV14 .
TGTGCCAGCAGTGGGGACATCTACTACAATGAGCAGTTCTTC CASSGDIYYNEQFF TRBJ2-1 . TRBV2 .
TGTGCCAGCAGTACCAGACTAGCGGGAGGCTACGAGCAGTACTTC CASSTRLAGGYEQYF TRBJ2-7 TRBD2 TRBV28 .
TGTGCCAGCAGTTTAGGGAAGGCGGGAGGGCCGGATGAGCAGCACTTC CASSLGKAGGPDEQHF TRBJ2-7 TRBD2 TRBV27 .
TGTGCCAGCAGCTTGCGGGGGGCCAGGGATGAGCAGTTCTTC CASSLRGARDEQFF TRBJ2-1 TRBD2 TRBV7-2 .
TGTGCCAGTAGTTCCCCTACAGGGGAAAAGTACTTC CASSSPTGEKYF TRBJ2-5 TRBD1 TRBV19 .
TGTGCCAGCAGGGGGACAGGGGCCGACGAGCAGTACTTC CASRGTGADEQYF TRBJ2-7 TRBD1 TRBV5-4 .
TGCGCCAGCAGCCACCCCCCGGGACAGGGGGATTACGAGCAGTACTTC CASSHPPGQGDYEQYF TRBJ2-7 TRBD1 TRBV4-1 .
TGTGCCAGCACCCCAGGTCGGCCACGAACTAGCACAGATACGCAGTATTTT CASTPGRPRTSTDTQYF TRBJ2-3 . TRBV14 .
TGTGCCAGCAGCTTCCGGGACTTAACACCGGGAGATACGCAGTATTTT CASSFRDLTPGDTQYF TRBJ2-3 . TRBV7-2 .
TGCAGCGTCGCGCCGTTGAGGGCTGGCTACGAGCAGTACTTC CSVAPLRAGYEQYF TRBJ2-7 . TRBV29-1 .
TGTGCTAGTGGTTCCCGGACTAGCGGAAGCTCCTACGAGCAGTACTTC CASGSRTSGSSYEQYF TRBJ2-7 TRBD2 TRBV12-5 .
TGTGCCAGCTCACCTGAGACAGGGCCCAATCAGCCCCAGCATTTT CASSPETGPNQPQHF TRBJ1-5 TRBD1 TRBV18 once
TGTGCCAGCAGTATACAACAGGGGAGGTCGGATACGCAGTATTTT CASSIQQGRSDTQYF TRBJ2-3 . TRBV27 .
TGTGCCAGCAGCTTACGGTCGGTTAACACTGAAGCTTTCTTT CASSLRSVNTEAFF TRBJ1-1 . TRBV7-9 .
TGTGCCAGCAGCGGGGCCGGGGGACGAGAGACCCAGTACTTC CASSGAGGRETQYF TRBJ2-5 . TRBV9 .
TGTGCCAGCATCCATTACGCCGGGACTCGTTGGTTCTTC CASIHYAGTRWFF TRBJ2-1 . TRBV28 .
TGTGCCAGCAGTTTCGGGAAAAACTCCGCTGAAGCTTTCTTT CASSFGKNSAEAFF TRBJ1-1 . TRBV27 .
TGTGCCCTCCAAACAGGGGGGTTCGTCGGGGAGCTGTTTTTT CALQTGGFVGELFF TRBJ2-2 TRBD1 TRBV6-1 .
TGCGCCAGCAGCTTGGGGAGGGCGATGAACACTGAAGCTTTCTTT CASSLGRAMNTEAFF TRBJ1-1 . TRBV5-1 once
TGCGCCAGCAGCCAAGGCGAGGGTAGCTTGCTCGAGCAGTACTTC CASSQGEGSLLEQYF TRBJ2-7 . TRBV5-1 .
TGTGCCAGCAGCCTTTTAGGGGTTGACTACGAGCAGTACTTC CASSLLGVDYEQYF TRBJ2-7 . TRBV14 .
TGTGCCAGCAGCCCCCGGGACAGGGATCGTCAGCCCCAGCATTTT CASSPRDRDRQPQHF TRBJ1-5 TRBD1 TRBV6-4 .
TGTGCCAGCCTCTCGGTTAGCACAGATACGCAGTATTTT CASLSVSTDTQYF TRBJ2-3 . TRBV6-1 .
TGTGCCAGCAGCGCCAGGACTAGCGGGAGTTACGAGCAGTACTTC CASSARTSGSYEQYF TRBJ2-7 TRBD2 TRBV9 .
TGTGCCAGCGGGGGCAGGGGTAATGAAAAACTGTTTTTT CASGGRGNEKLFF TRBJ1-4 . TRBV5-8 .
TGTGCCTGGAGAGGATTGGGACAGGGAAACACCGGGGAGCTGTTTTTT CAWRGLGQGNTGELFF TRBJ2-2 TRBD1 TRBV30 .
TGTGCCAGCACCCAAGGGACAGGGTTGGGTTCACCCCTCCACTTT CASTQGTGLGSPLHF TRBJ1-6 TRBD1 TRBV6-1 .
TGTGCCAGCTACAGAGCCGGAGGGGAGAAGTTCTTC CASYRAGGEKFF TRBJ2-1 . TRBV21-1 .
TGTGCCAGCAGTTTAAATTTCGATAATGGGACAGTGTTCTATGGCTACACCTTC CASSLNFDNGTVFYGYTF TRBJ1-2 TRBD1 TRBV28 few